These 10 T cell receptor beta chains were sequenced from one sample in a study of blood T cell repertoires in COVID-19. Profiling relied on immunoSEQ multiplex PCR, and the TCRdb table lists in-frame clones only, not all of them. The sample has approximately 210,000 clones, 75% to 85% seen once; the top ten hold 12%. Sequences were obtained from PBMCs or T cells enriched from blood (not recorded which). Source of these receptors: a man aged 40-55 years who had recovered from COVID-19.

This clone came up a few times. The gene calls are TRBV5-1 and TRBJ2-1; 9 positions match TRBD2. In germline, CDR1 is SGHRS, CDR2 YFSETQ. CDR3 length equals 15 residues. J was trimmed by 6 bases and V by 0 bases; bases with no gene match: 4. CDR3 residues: CASSLVAGGSNEQFF. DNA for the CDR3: TGCGCCAGCAGCTTGGTGGCGGGAGGGTCCAATGAGCAGTTCTTC.

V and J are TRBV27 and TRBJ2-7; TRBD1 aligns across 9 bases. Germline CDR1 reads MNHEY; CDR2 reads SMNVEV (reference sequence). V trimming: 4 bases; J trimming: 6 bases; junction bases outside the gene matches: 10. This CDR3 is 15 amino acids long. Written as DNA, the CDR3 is TGTGCCAGCAGTTATGGGTCCGGACAGGGGTCCGAGCAGTACTTC. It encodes CASSYGSGQGSEQYF.

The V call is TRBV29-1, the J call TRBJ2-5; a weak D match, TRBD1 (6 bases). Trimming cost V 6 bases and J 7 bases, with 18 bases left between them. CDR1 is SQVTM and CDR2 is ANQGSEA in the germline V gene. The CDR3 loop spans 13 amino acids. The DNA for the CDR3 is TGCAGCGTGGTTGGACAGACCCCAGGGACCCAGTACTTC. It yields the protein CSVVGQTPGTQYF. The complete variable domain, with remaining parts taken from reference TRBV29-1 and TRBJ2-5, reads SAVISQKPSRDICQRGTSLTIQCQVDSQVTMMFWYRQQPGQSLTLIATANQGSEATYESGFVIDKFPISRPNLTFSTLTVSNMSPEDSSIYLCSVVGQTPGTQYFGPGTRLLVL.

The CDR3 reads CAWSVVGLLNTEAFF. CDR3 bases: TGTGCCTGGAGTGTTGTGGGGCTACTGAACACTGAAGCTTTCTTT. J is TRBJ1-1 and V is TRBV30; D is possibly TRBD1 (5 bases). Germline values: CDR1 GTSNPN, CDR2 SVGIG (reference sequence). The germline V and J ends were trimmed by 0 bases and 0 bases, with 11 bases remaining between them. There are 15 residues in the CDR3.

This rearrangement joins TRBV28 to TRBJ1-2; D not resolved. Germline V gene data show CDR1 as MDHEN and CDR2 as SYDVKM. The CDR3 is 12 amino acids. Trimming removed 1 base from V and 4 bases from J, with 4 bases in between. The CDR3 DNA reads TGTGCCAGCAGTTTATCCGGCTATGGCTACACCTTC. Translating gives CASSLSGYGYTF.

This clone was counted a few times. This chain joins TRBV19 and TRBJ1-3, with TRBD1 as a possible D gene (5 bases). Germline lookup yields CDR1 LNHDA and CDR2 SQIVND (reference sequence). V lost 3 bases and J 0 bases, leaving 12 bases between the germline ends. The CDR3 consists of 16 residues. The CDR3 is CASSMWGRGSGNTIYF. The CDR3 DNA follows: TGTGCCAGTAGTATGTGGGGAAGGGGCTCTGGAAACACCATATATTTT.

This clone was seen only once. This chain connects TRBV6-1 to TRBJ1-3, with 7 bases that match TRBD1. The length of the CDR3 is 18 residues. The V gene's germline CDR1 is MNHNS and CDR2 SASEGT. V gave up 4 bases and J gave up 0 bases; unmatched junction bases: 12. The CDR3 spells CASSAQGWALSSGNTIYF. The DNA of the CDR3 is TGTGCCAGCAGTGCACAGGGGTGGGCTCTCTCCTCTGGAAACACCATATATTTT.

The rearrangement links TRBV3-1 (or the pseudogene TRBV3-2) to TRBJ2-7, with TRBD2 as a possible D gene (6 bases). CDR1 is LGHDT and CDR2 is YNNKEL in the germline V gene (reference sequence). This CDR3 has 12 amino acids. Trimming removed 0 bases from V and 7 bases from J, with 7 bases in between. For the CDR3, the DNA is TGTGCCAGCAGCCAAGAAGGGAGGGAGCAGTACTTC. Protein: CASSQEGREQYF.

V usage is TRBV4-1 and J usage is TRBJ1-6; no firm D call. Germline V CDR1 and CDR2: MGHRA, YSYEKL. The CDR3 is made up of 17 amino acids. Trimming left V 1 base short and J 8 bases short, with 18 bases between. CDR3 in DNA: TGCGCCAGCAGCCAAGCACCCCTGTCCACCGGTGATTCACCCCTCCACTTT. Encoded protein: CASSQAPLSTGDSPLHF.

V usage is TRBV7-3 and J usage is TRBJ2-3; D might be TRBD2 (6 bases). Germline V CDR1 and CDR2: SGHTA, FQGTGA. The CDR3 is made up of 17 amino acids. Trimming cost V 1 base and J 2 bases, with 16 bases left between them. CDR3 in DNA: TGTGCCAGCAGCTTAAAGTCGGGACTTTCACTCACAGATACGCAGTATTTT. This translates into CASSLKSGLSLTDTQYF.